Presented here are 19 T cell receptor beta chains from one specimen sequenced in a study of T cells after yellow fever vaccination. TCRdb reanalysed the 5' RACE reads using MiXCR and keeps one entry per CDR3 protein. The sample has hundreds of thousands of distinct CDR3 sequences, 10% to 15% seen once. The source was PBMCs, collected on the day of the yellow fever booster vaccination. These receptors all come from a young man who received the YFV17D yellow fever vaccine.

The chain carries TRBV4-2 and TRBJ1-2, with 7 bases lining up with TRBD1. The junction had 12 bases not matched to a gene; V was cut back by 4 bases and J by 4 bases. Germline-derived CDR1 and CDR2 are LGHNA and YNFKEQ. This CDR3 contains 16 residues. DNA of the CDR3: TGTGCCAGCAGCCCCCCCACCCCGACAGGGAGCTATGGCTACACCTTC. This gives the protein CASSPPTPTGSYGYTF.

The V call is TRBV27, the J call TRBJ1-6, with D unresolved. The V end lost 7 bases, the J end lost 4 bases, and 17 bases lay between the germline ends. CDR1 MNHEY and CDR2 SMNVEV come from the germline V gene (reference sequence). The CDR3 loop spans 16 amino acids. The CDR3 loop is CASKFTGSGYNSPLHF. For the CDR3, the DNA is TGTGCCAGCAAGTTTACCGGGTCCGGGTATAATTCACCCCTCCACTTT.

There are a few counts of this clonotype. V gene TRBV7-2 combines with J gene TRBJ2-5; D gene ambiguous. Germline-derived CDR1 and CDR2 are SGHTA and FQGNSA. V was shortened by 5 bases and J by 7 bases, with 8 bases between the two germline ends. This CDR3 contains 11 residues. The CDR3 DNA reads TGTGCCAGCAGCCAGACGGGGACCCAGTACTTC. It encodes CASSQTGTQYF.

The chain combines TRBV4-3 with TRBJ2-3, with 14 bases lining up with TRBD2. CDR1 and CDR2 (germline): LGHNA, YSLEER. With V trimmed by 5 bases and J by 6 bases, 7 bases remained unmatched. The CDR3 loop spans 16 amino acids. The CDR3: CASSYRTSGRKDTQYF. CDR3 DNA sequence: TGCGCCAGCAGCTATAGGACTAGCGGGAGGAAGGATACGCAGTATTTT.

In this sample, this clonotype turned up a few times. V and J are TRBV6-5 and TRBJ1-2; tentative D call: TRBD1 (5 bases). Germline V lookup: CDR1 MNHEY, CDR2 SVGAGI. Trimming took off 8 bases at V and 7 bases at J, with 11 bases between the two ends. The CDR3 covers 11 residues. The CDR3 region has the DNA TGTGCCAGCCGCCAGAGGGGTGGCTACACCTTC. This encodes CASRQRGGYTF.

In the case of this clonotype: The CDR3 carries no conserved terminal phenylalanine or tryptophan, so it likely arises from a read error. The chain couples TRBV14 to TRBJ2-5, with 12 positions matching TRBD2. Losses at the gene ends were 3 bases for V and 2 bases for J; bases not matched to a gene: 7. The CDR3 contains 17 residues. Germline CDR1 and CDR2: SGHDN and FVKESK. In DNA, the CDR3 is TGTGCCAGCAGCCACCTAACTAGCGGGAGGAGTCAAGAGACCCAGTACTGC. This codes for CASSHLTSGRSQETQYC.

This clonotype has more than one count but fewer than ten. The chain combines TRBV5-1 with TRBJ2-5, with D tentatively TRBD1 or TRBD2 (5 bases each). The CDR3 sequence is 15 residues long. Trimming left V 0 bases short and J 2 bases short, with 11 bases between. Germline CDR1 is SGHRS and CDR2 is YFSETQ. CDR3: CASSLGGKGQETQYF. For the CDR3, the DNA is TGCGCCAGCAGCTTGGGGGGGAAGGGACAAGAGACCCAGTACTTC.

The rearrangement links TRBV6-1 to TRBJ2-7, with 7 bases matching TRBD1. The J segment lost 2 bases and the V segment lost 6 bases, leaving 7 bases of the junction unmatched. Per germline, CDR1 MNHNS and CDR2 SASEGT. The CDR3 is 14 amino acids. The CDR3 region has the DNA TGTGCCAGCAGCCAACCGGGACAGCCCTACGAGCAGTACTTC. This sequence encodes CASSQPGQPYEQYF.

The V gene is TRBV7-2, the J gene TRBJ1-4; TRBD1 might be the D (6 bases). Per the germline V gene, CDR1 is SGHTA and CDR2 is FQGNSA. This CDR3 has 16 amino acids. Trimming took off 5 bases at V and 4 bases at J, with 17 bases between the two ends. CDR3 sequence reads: CASSPWAGTSNEKLFF. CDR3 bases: TGTGCCAGCAGCCCATGGGCGGGGACAAGTAATGAAAAACTGTTTTTT. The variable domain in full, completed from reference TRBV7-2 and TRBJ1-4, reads GAGVSQSPSNKVTEKGKDVELRCDPISGHTALYWYRQSLGQGLEFLIYFQGNSAPDKSGLPSDRFSAERTGGSVSTLTIQRTQQEDSAVYLCASSPWAGTSNEKLFFGSGTQLSVL.

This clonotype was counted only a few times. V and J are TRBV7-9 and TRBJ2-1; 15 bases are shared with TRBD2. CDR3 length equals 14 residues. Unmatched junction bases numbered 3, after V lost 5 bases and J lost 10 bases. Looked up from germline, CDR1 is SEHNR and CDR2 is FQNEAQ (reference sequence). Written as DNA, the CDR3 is TGTGCCAGCAGCCTCGGGACTAGCGGGAGGGAGCAGTTCTTC. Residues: CASSLGTSGREQFF.

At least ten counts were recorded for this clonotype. Here the CDR3 reads CASRQGGEQYF. CDR3 nucleotide sequence: TGTGCCAGCAGGCAGGGCGGCGAGCAGTACTTC. The gene calls are TRBV6-5 and TRBJ2-7; D may be TRBD1 (5 bases). The CDR3 totals 11 residues. Germline assignment: CDR1 MNHEY and CDR2 SVGAGI. V was pared by 6 bases and J by 6 bases, with 9 bases between.

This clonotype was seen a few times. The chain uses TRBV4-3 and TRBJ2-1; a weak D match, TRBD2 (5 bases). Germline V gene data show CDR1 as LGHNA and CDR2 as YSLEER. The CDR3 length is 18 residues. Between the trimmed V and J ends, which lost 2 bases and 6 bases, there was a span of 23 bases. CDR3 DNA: TGCGCCAGCAGCCAACAACAGCGGAGCCGGGCCCCTAGCAATGAGCAGTTCTTC. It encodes CASSQQQRSRAPSNEQFF.

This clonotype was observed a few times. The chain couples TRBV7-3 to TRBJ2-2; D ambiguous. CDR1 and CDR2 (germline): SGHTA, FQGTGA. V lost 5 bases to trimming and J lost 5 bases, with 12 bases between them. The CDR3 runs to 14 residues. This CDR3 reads CASSPSKATGELFF. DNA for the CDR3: TGTGCCAGCAGCCCCTCTAAGGCGACCGGGGAGCTGTTTTTT.

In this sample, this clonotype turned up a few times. In DNA, the CDR3 is TGTGCCAGCAGTTACTCGAACGGGGGCCGCTATGGCTACACCTTC. This sequence encodes CASSYSNGGRYGYTF. This chain connects TRBV6-5 to TRBJ1-2, with D possibly being TRBD1 (6 bases). The CDR3 totals 15 residues. The germline V gene encodes CDR1 MNHEY and CDR2 SVGAGI. V dropped 0 bases and J dropped 4 bases, with 12 bases sitting between them.

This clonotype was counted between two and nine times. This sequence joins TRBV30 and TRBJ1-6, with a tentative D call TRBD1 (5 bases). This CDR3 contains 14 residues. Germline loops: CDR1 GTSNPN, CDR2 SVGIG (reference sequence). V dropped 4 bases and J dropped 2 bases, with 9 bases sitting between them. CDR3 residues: CAWKGRTYNSPLHF. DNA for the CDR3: TGTGCCTGGAAGGGACGGACCTATAATTCACCCCTCCACTTT.

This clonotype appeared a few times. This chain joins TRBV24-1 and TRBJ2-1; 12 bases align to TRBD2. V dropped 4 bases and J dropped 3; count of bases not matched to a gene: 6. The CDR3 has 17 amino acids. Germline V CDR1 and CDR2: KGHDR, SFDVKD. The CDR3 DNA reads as TGTGCCACCAGTGAGTCCCGGACTAGCGGGAACTACAATGAGCAGTTCTTC. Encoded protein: CATSESRTSGNYNEQFF.

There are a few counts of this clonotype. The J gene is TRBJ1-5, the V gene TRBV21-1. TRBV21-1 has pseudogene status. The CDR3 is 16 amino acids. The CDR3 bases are TGTGCCAGCAGCAAAGTCCACACAGTATCCAATCAGCCCCAGCATTTT. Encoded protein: CASSKVHTVSNQPQHF.

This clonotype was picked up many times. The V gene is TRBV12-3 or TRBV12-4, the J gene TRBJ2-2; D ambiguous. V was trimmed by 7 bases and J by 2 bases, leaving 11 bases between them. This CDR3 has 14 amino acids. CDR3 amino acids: CASMVGNNTGELFF. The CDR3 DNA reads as TGTGCCAGCATGGTGGGGAACAACACCGGGGAGCTGTTTTTT.

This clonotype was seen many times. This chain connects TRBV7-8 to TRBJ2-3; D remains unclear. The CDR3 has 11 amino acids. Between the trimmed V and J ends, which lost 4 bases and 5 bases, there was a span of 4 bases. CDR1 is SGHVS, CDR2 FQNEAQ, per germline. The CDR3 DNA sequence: TGTGCCAGCAGCTCCCAAGATACGCAGTATTTT. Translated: CASSSQDTQYF.